Described below is a single T cell receptor (beta chain) sequence and its context. The data were taken from a study of blood T cell repertoires in COVID-19. As for the study in general: The cDNA or gDNA used as material had been derived from T cells, B-cell-depleted T cells, or PBMCs.

As handled by the study authors: Nucleated cell number was recorded as an estimate derived from reference gene primer amplification. Produced via immunoSEQ multiplex PCR; TCRdb's table is partial and in-frame only. That table supplies the V and J calls and clone size; D and trimming were determined from the DNA. The table shows around 250,000 clones, with 84% occurring only once. The CDR3 contains 15 residues. The V and J ends lost 7 bases and 5 bases, in that order; junction bases with no gene match: 8. Germline V CDR1 and CDR2: MDHEN, SYDVKM. The receptor was derived from a woman aged 40 to 55 who had recovered from COVID-19. This rearrangement joins TRBV28 to TRBJ1-5; 10 bases fit TRBD1. Sequenced sample: peripheral blood. CDR3 protein: CASNTGQGGHQPQHF. The CDR3 coding sequence is TGTGCCAGCAACACAGGACAGGGGGGGCATCAGCCCCAGCATTTT.